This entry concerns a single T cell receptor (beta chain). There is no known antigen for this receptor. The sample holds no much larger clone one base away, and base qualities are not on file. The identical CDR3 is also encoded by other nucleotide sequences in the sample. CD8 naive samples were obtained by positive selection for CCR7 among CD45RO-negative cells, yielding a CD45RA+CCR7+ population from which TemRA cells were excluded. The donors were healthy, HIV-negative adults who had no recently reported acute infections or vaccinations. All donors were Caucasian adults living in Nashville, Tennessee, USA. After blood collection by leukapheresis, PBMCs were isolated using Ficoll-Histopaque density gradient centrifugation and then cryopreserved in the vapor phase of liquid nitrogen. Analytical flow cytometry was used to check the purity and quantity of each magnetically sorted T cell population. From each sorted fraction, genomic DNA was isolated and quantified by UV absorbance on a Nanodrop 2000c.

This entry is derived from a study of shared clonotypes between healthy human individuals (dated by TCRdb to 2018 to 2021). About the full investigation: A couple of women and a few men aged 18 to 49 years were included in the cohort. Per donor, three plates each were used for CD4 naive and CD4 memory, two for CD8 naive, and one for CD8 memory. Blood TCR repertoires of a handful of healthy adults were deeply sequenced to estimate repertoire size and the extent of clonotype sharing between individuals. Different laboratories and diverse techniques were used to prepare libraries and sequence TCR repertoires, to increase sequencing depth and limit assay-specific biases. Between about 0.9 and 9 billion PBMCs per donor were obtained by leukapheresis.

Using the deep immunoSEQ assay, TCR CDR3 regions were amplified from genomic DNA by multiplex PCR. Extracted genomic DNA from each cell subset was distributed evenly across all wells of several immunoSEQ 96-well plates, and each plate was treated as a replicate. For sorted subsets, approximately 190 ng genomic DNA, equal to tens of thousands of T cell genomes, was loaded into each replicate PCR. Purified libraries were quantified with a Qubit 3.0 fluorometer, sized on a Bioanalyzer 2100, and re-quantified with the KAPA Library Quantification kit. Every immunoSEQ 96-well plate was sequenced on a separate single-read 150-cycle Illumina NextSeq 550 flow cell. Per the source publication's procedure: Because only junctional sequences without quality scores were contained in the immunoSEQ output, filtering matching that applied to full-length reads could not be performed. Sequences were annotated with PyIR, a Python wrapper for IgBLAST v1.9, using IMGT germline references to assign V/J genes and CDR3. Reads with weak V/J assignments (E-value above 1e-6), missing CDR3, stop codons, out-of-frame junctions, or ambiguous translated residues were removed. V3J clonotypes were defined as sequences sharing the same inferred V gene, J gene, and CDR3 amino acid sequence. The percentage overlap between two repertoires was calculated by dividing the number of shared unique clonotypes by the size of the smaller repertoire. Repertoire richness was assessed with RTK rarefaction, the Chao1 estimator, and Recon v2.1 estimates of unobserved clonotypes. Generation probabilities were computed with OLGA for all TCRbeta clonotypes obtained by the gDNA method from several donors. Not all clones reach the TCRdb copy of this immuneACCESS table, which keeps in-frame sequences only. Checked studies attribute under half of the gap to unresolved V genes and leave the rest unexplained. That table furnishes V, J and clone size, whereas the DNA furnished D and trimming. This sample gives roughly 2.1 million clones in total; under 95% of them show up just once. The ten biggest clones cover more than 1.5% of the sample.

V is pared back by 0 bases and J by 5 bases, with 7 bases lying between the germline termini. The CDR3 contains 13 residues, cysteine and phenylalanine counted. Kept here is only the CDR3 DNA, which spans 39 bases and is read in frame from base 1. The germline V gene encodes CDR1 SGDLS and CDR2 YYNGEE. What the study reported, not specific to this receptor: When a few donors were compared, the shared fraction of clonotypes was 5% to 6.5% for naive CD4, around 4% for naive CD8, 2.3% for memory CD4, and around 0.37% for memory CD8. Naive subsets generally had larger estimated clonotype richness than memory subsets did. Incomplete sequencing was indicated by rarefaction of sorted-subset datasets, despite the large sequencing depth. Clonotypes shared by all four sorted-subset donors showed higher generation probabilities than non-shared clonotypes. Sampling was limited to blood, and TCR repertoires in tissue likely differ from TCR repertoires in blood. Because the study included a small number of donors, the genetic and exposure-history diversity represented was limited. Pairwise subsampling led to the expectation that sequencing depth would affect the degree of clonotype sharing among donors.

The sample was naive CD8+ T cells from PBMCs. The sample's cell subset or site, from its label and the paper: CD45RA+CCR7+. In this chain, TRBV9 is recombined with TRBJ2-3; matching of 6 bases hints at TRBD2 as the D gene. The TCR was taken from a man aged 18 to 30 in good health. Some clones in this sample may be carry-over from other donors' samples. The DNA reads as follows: TGTGCCAGCAGCGTAGCGGGACTAGATACGCAGTATTTT. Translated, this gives CASSVAGLDTQYF.